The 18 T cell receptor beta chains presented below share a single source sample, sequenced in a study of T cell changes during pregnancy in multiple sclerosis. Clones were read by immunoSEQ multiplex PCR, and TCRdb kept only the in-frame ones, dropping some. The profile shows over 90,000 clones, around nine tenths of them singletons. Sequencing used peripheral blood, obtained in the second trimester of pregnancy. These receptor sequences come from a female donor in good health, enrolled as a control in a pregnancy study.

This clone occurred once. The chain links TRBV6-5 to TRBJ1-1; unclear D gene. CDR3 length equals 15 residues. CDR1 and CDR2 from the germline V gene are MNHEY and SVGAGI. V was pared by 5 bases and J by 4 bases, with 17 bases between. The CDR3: CASSPLNRRSTEAFF. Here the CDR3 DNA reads TGTGCCAGCAGTCCACTAAATCGGCGGAGCACTGAAGCTTTCTTT.

CDR3 region: CATSGAGFDTEAFF. DNA of the CDR3: TGTGCCACCTCCGGGGCGGGATTCGACACTGAAGCTTTCTTT. The chain employs TRBV19 and TRBJ1-1; the D gene is possibly TRBD1 (5 bases). Trimming took off 10 bases at V and 3 bases at J, with 18 bases between the two ends. The CDR3 is 14 residues long. Germline CDR1 reads LNHDA; CDR2 reads SQIVND (reference sequence).

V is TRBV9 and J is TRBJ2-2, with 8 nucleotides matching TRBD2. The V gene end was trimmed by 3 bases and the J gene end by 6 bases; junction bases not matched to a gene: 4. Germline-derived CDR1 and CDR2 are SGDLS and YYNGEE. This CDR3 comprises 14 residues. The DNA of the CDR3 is TGTGCCAGCAGCGCGGGGGGGAGGGCCGGGGAGCTGTTTTTT. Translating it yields CASSAGGRAGELFF.

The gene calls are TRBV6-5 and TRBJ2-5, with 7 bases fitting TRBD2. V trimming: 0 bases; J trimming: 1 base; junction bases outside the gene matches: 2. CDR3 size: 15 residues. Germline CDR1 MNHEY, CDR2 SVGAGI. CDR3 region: CASSYSGTTQETQYF. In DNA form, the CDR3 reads TGTGCCAGCAGTTACTCCGGGACTACCCAAGAGACCCAGTACTTC.

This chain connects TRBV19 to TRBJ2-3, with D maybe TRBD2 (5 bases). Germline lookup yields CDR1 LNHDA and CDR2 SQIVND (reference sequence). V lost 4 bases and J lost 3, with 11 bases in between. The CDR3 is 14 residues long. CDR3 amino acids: CASSSGSRTDTQYF. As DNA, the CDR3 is TGTGCCAGTAGTAGCGGGTCGAGGACAGATACGCAGTATTTT.

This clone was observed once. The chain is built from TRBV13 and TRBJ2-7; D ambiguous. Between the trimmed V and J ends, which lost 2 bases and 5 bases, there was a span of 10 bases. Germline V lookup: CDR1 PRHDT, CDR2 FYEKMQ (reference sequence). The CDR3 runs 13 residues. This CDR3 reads CASSLYISDEQYF. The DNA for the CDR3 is TGTGCCAGCAGCTTATATATTTCGGACGAGCAGTACTTC.

This CDR3 reads CASSERGRANSPLHF. The CDR3 DNA is TGTGCCAGCAGTGAGCGGGGACGGGCCAATTCACCCCTCCACTTT. The chain recombines TRBV6-1 with TRBJ1-6, with a tentative D call TRBD1 (5 bases). The ends were cut back, 3 bases at V and 7 bases at J, with 13 bases in the middle. The CDR3 runs to 15 residues. Looked up from germline, CDR1 is MNHNS and CDR2 is SASEGT.

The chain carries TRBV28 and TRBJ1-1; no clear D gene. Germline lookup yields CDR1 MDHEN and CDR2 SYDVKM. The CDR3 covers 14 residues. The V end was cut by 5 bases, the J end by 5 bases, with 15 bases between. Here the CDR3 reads CASSGPEGRTEAFF. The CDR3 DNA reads TGTGCCAGCAGTGGGCCCGAGGGAAGAACTGAAGCTTTCTTT.

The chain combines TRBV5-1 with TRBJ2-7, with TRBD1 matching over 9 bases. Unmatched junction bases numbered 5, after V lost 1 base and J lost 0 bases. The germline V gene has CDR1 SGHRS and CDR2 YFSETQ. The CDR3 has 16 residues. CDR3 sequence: CASSLTGQGLSYEQYF. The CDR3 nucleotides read TGCGCCAGCAGCTTGACGGGACAGGGCCTCTCCTACGAGCAGTACTTC.

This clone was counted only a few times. In DNA form, the CDR3 reads TGTGCCAGCAGCTTAGCCCATTACAATGAGCAGTTCTTC. Translation: CASSLAHYNEQFF. The V gene is TRBV7-9, the J gene TRBJ2-1; D unresolved. The CDR3 runs 13 residues. In germline, CDR1 is SEHNR, CDR2 FQNEAQ (reference sequence). Trimming took 0 bases from V and 4 from J, leaving 4 bases between them.

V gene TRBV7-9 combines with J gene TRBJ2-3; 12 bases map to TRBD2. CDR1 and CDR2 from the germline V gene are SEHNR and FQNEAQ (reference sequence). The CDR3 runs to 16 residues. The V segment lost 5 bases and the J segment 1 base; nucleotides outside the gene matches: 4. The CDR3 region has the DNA TGTGCCAGCAGCCCCTGGACTAGCGGGGGCACAGATACGCAGTATTTT. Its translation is CASSPWTSGGTDTQYF.

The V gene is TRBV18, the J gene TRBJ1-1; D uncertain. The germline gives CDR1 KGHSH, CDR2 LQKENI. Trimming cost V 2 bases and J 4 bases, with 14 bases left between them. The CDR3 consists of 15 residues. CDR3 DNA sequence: TGTGCCAGCTCACCAACATCGGCAGGCACCACTGAAGCTTTCTTT. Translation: CASSPTSAGTTEAFF. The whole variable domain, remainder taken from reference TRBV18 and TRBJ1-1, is NAGVMQNPRHLVRRRGQEARLRCSPMKGHSHVYWYRQLPEEGLKFMVYLQKENIIDESGMPKERFSAEFPKEGPSILRIQQVVRGDSAAYFCASSPTSAGTTEAFFGQGTRLTVV.

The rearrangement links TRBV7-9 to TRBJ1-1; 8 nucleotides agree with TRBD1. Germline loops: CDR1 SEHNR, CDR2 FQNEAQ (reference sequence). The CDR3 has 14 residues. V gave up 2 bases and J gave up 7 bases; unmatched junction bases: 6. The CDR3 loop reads CASSLRGQGFEAFF. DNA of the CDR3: TGTGCCAGCAGCTTACGAGGACAGGGATTTGAAGCTTTCTTT.

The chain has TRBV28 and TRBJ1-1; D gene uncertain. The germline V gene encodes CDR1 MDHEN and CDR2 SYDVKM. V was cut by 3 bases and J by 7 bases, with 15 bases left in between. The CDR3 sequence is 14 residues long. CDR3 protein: CASSFGLQANEAFF. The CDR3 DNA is TGTGCCAGCAGTTTTGGGCTTCAGGCGAATGAAGCTTTCTTT.

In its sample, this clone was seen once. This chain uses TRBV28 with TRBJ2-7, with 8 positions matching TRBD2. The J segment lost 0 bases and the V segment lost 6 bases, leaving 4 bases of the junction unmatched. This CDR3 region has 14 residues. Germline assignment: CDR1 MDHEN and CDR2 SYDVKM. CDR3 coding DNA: TGTGCCAGCAGGCCGGGGGGGACCTCCTACGAGCAGTACTTC. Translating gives CASRPGGTSYEQYF.

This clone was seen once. As DNA, the CDR3 is TGTGCCAGTGCGCCGGGCACCGGGGAGCTGTTTTTT. Residues: CASAPGTGELFF. The chain carries TRBV6-5 and TRBJ2-2, with D uncertain. Trimming pared 9 bases from V and 4 bases from J, leaving 9 bases between. The CDR3 has 12 amino acids. Germline CDR1 and CDR2: MNHEY and SVGAGI.

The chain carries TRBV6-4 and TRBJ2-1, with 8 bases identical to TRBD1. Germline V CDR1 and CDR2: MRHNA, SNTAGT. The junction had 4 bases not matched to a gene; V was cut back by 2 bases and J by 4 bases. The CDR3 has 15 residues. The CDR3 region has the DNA TGTGCCAGCAGTGACCACGACAGGGGTTACAATGAGCAGTTCTTC. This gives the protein CASSDHDRGYNEQFF.

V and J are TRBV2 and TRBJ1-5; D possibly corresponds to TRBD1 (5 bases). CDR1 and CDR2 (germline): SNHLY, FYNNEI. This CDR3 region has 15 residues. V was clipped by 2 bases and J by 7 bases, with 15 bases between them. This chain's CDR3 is CASSERSRVTQPQHF. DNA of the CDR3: TGTGCCAGCAGTGAAAGATCCAGGGTAACCCAGCCCCAGCATTTT.